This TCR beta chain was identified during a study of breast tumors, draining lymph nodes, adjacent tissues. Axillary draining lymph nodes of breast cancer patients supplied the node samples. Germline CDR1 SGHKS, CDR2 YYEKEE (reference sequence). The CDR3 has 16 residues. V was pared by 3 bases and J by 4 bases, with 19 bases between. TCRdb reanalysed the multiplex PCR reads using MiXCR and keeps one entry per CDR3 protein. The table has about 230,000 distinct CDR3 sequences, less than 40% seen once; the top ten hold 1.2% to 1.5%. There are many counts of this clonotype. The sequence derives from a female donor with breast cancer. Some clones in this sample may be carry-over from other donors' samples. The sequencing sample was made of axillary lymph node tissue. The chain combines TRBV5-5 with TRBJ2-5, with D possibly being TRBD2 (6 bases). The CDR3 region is CASSYQSGTRGETQYF. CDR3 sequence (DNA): TGTGCCAGCAGCTACCAATCCGGGACTCGCGGAGAGACCCAGTACTTC.